This T cell receptor beta chain was identified during a study of tumor-infiltrating lymphocytes in oesophageal squamous cell carcinoma. This CDR3 region has 16 residues. Germline trimming cut 6 bases from V and 1 base from J; bases unmatched to any gene: 7. Germline CDR1 SGHTA, CDR2 FQGNSA. Using its own MiXCR run on the PCR reads, TCRdb lists one record per CDR3 protein. This sample carries 19,000 or so distinct CDR3 sequences, approximately 40% of them seen once, and the ten largest clones take 6.8%. Sequencing was performed on blood. This chain joins TRBV7-2 and TRBJ2-7, with 12 positions matching TRBD2. This receptor was taken from a male donor with esophageal squamous cell carcinoma. CDR3 in amino acids: CASRKTSGSVSYEQYF. CDR3 bases: TGTGCCAGCAGGAAGACTAGCGGGAGTGTGTCCTACGAGCAGTACTTC.